Sequencing of this TCR beta chain was carried out in a study of technical replicates of blood from several donors. The germline V and J ends were trimmed by 0 bases and 8 bases, with 8 bases remaining between them. Germline V gives CDR1 SGHNT, CDR2 YYREEE (reference sequence). CDR3 length: 12 residues. Sequenced by immunoSEQ multiplex PCR; TCRdb stores in-frame clones only, minus some. The table records 50,000 or so clones, roughly 90% of them present only once. Material for sequencing was PBMCs. The chain uses TRBV5-4 and TRBJ1-2; D is uncertain. This clonotype was obtained from a human donor in good health. Some clones in this sample may be carry-over from other donors' samples. CDR3 nucleotide sequence: TGTGCCAGCAGCTTGGGTGTTGGCGGCTACACCTTC. This translates into CASSLGVGGYTF.